This TCR beta chain was captured in a study of CD8 T cells in Susac syndrome. V lost 7 bases to trimming and J lost 5 bases; unmatched junction nucleotides: 4. CDR3 size: 12 residues. Germline assignment: CDR1 MGHDK and CDR2 SYGVNS. Random hexamers were used to reverse transcribe an amount of roughly 0.5 to 1 ug RNA. The TCR beta CDR3 was amplified by immunoSEQ multiplex PCR across 54 Vbeta, 13 Jbeta. Each CDR3 protein is one row after TCRdb ran MiXCR on the immunoSEQ multiplex PCR reads. The repertoire holds over 80,000 distinct CDR3 sequences, 90% to 95% seen once, with around 0.3% in the top ten. Controls were healthy donors (matched for age and sex).

Sequenced: CD8+ T cells from PBMCs. This sequence originates from a human donor in good health. This chain connects TRBV25-1 to TRBJ2-7, with 8 bases identical to TRBD1. The CDR3: CASIAGGNEQYF. CDR3 nucleotides: TGTGCCAGCATAGCAGGGGGCAACGAGCAGTACTTC.